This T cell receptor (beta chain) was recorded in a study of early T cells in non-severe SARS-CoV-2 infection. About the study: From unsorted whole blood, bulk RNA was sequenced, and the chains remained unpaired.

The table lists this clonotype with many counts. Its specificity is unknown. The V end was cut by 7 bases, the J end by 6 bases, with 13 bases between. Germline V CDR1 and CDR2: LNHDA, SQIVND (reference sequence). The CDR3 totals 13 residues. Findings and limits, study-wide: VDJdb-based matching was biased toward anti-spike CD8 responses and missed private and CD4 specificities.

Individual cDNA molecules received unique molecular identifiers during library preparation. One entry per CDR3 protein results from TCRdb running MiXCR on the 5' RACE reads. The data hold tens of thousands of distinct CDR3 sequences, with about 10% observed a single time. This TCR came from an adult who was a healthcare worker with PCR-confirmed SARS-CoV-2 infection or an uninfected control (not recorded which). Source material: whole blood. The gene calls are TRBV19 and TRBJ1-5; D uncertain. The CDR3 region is CASKRGPLQPQHF. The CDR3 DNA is TGTGCCAGTAAACGGGGTCCCCTTCAGCCCCAGCATTTT.